The text below deals with one T cell receptor beta chain. This sample stems from a study of blood T cell repertoires in COVID-19. The overall study: PBMCs, B-cell-depleted T cells, or T cells provided the cDNA or gDNA that made up the material.

The table came from immunoSEQ multiplex PCR; TCRdb's copy has only in-frame clones and leaves some out. The table shows 250,000 to 350,000 clones, with approximately 86% occurring only once. This TCR was recovered from a woman aged 50 to 60 who had recovered from COVID-19. Material for sequencing was peripheral blood.

The CDR3, as DNA: TGTGCCAGCAGTTACGGCGGCAGATGGAACACTGAAGCTTTCTTT. Its protein product is CASSYGGRWNTEAFF. The V gene is TRBV6-5, the J gene TRBJ1-1; D not certain. Germline assignment: CDR1 MNHEY and CDR2 SVGAGI. There are 15 residues in the CDR3. Trimming pared 2 bases from V and 1 base from J, leaving 11 bases between.